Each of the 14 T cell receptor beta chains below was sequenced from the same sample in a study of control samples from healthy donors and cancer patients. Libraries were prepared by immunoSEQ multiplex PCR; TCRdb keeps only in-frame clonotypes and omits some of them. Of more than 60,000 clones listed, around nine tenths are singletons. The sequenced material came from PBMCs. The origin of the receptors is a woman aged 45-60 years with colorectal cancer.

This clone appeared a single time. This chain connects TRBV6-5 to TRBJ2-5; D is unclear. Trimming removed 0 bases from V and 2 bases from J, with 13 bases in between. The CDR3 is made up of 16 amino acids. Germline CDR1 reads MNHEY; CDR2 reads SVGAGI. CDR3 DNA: TGTGCCAGCAGTTACTCGACTCGGGCAGGACAAGAGACCCAGTACTTC. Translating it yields CASSYSTRAGQETQYF.

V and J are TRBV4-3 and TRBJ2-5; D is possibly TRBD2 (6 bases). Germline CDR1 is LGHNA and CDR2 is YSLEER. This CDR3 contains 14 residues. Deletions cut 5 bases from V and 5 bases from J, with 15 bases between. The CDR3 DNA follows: TGCGCCAGCAGCAAGGTGGGGGGTGGGGAGACCCAGTACTTC. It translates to CASSKVGGGETQYF.

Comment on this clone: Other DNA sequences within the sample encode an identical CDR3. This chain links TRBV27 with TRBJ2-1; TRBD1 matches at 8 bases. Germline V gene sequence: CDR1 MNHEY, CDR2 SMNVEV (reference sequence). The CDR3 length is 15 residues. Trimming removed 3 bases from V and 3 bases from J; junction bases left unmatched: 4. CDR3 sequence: CASSLGRGLYNEQFF. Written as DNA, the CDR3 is TGTGCCAGCAGTTTGGGCAGGGGGCTCTACAATGAGCAGTTCTTC.

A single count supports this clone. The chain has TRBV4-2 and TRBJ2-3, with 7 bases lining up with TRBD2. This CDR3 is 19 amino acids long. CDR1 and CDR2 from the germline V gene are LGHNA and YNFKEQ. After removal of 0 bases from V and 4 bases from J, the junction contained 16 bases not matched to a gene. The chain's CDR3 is CASSQDRPGRLGGADTQYF. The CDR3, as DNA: TGTGCCAGCAGCCAAGATCGCCCCGGACGGCTTGGGGGGGCAGATACGCAGTATTTT.

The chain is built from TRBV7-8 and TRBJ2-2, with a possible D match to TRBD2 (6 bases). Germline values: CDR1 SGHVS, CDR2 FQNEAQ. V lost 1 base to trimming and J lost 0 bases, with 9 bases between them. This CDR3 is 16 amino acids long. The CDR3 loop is CASSLVGGANTGELFF. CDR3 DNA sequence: TGTGCCAGCAGCTTAGTAGGAGGGGCGAACACCGGGGAGCTGTTTTTT.

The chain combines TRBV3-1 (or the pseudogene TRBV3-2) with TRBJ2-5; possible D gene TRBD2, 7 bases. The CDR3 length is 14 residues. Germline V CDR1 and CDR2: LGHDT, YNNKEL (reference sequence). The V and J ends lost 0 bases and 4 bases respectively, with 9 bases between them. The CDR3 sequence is CASSQEGGRETQYF. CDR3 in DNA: TGTGCCAGCAGCCAAGAGGGGGGGCGAGAGACCCAGTACTTC.

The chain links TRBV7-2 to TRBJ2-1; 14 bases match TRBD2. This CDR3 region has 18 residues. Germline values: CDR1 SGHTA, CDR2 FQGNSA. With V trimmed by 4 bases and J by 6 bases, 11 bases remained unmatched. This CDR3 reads CASSSRTSGGRLPNEQFF. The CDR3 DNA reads TGTGCCAGCAGCTCGAGGACTAGCGGGGGGCGTCTACCCAATGAGCAGTTCTTC.

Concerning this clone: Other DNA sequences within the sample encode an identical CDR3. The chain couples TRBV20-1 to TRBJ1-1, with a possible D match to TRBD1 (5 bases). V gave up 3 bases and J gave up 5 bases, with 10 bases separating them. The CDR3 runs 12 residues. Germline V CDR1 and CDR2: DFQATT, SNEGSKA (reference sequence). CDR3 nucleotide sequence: TGCAGTGCTAGTAGGGGAGGGACTGAAGCTTTCTTT. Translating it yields CSASRGGTEAFF.

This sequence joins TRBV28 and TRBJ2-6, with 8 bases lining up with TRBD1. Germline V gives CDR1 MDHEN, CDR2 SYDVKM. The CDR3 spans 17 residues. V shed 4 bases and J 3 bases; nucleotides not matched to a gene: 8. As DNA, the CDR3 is TGTGCCAGCAGTTCCGGGACAGGCCCTTTTGGGGCCAACGTCCTGACTTTC. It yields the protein CASSSGTGPFGANVLTF.

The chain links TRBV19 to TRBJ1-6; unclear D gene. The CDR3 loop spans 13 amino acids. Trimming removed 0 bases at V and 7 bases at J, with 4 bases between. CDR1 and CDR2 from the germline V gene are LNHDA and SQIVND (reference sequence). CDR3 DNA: TGTGCCAGTAGTATAGATCTCAATTCACCCCTCCACTTT. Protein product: CASSIDLNSPLHF. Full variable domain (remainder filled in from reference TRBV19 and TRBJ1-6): DGGITQSPKYLFRKEGQNVTLSCEQNLNHDAMYWYRQDPGQGLRLIYYSQIVNDFQKGDIAEGYSVSREKKESFPLTVTSAQKNPTAFYLCASSIDLNSPLHFGNGTRLTVT.

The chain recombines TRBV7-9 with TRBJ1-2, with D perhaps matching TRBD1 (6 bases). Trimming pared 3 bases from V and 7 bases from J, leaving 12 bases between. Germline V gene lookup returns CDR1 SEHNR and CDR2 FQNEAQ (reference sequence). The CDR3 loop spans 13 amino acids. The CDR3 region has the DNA TGTGCCAGCAGCTTCAGTGTAGGGGGTGGCTACACCTTC. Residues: CASSFSVGGGYTF.

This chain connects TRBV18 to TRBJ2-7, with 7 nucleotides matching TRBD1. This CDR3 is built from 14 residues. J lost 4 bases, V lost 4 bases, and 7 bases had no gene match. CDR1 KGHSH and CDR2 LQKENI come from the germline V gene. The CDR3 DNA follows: TGTGCCAGCTCACGGGGACAGATTTCTTACGAGCAGTACGTC. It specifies CASSRGQISYEQYV.

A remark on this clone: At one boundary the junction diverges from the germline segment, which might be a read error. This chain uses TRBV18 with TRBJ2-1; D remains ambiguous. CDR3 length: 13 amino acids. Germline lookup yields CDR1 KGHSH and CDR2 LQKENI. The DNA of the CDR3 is TGTGCCAGCTCCCCACCCCAGGCCAATGAGCAGTTCTTC. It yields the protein CASSPPQANEQFF.

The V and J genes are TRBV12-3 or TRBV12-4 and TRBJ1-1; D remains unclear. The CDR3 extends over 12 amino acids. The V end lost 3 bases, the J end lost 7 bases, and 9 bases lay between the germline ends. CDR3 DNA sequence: TGTGCCAGCAGTTTCGGGAGGTATGAAGCTTTCTTT. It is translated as CASSFGRYEAFF.